The entry below gives a single T cell receptor (beta chain) sequence along with its context. Its antigen is not known. From germline, CDR1 is MNHEY and CDR2 SMNVEV (reference sequence). V lost 0 bases and J lost 6, with 12 bases in between. The CDR3 totals 14 residues. The sample belongs to a study of cytomegalovirus exposure and HLA in healthy donors. General study findings and limits: Roughly even sequencing depth across donors was the assumption behind the presence/absence analyses. According to a later analysis, donors in an Asian-associated ancestry cluster reportedly had fewer N-insertions than the roughly 670-donor mean.

13 Jbeta primers and 60 Vbeta primers were used for the PCR. Per the original methods: Later reanalysis found approximately 80 million unique TCR beta chains, roughly 10 million of them shared. Measured with immunoSEQ multiplex PCR; TCRdb has only the in-frame clones, and not every one. V, J and clone size reflect that table, while D and trimming were determined from the DNA. The table shows fewer than 200,000 clones, with around 72% occurring only once. The TCR was taken from a man aged 50-59 years in good health and CMV-seronegative. Sequences were obtained from PBMCs. The genes are TRBV27 and TRBJ2-7; the D is unclear. The CDR3 is CASSLSWVSGEQYF. In DNA, the CDR3 is TGTGCCAGCAGTTTATCGTGGGTATCGGGCGAGCAGTACTTC.